Presented here are 18 T cell receptor beta chains from one specimen sequenced in a study of shared clonotypes between healthy human individuals. Using immunoSEQ multiplex PCR, the repertoire was profiled, and TCRdb retains in-frame clones only, with some absent. The table lists 2 million to 2.5 million clones, more than 85% of them singletons. The sequenced sample was naive CD4+ T cells from PBMCs. Specified subset: CD45RA+ positively selected. Every receptor here comes from a man between 18 and 29 years old in good health. Some clones in this sample may be carry-over from other donors' samples.

The chain is built from TRBV28 and TRBJ1-2; 8 bases line up with TRBD1. V was clipped by 8 bases and J by 7 bases; unmatched bases: 3. In germline, CDR1 is MDHEN, CDR2 SYDVKM. This CDR3 is built from 11 residues. CDR3 DNA: TGTGCCAGCCTAGGGACAGGTGGCTACACCTTC. This sequence encodes CASLGTGGYTF.

This clone was observed a handful of times. Here the CDR3 reads CAWSVQGVATQYF. DNA of the CDR3: TGTGCCTGGAGTGTCCAGGGGGTTGCGACCCAGTACTTC. The gene calls are TRBV30 and TRBJ2-5; 7 bases match TRBD1. Germline CDR1 is GTSNPN and CDR2 is SVGIG (reference sequence). CDR3 length: 13 amino acids. Trimming removed 0 bases from V and 7 bases from J; junction bases left unmatched: 5.

The chain employs TRBV5-1 and TRBJ2-7; no firm D call. The CDR3 spans 16 residues. Germline V gene data show CDR1 as SGHRS and CDR2 as YFSETQ. Trimming left V 0 bases short and J 0 bases short, with 13 bases between. For the CDR3, the DNA is TGCGCCAGCAGCTTGGGTCCGGCGGAGAGCTCCTACGAGCAGTACTTC. Its protein product is CASSLGPAESSYEQYF.

V usage is TRBV27 and J usage is TRBJ1-1; D uncertain. V shed 3 bases and J shed 0 bases, with 8 bases lying between them. Germline lookup yields CDR1 MNHEY and CDR2 SMNVEV (reference sequence). This CDR3 has 14 amino acids. The CDR3 region is CASSLAQLNTEAFF. DNA for the CDR3: TGTGCCAGCAGTTTGGCGCAGCTGAACACTGAAGCTTTCTTT.

Remarks on this clone: Distinct nucleotide sequences in the sample also encode this CDR3. The chain joins TRBV7-2 to TRBJ1-2; TRBD1 might be the D (5 bases). This CDR3 has 14 amino acids. The germline gives CDR1 SGHTA, CDR2 FQGNSA. Trimming left V 1 base short and J 0 bases short, with 6 bases between. This CDR3 reads CASSLEGSNYGYTF. CDR3 DNA: TGTGCCAGCAGCTTAGAGGGGTCTAACTATGGCTACACCTTC.

The DNA of the CDR3 is TGCAGCGTTGGGCGACTCACGGGGGGGGAGCAGTACTTC. Its protein is CSVGRLTGGEQYF. The chain joins TRBV29-1 to TRBJ2-7, with 8 nucleotides matching TRBD2. J gave up 7 bases and V 4 bases, and 9 bases lay outside the gene matches. The germline V gene encodes CDR1 SQVTM and CDR2 ANQGSEA. The CDR3 runs 13 residues.

This chain connects TRBV5-4 to TRBJ1-2; D is unresolved. Deletions cut 3 bases from V and 4 bases from J, with 16 bases between. Germline V gene sequence: CDR1 SGHNT, CDR2 YYREEE (reference sequence). CDR3 length: 15 residues. The CDR3 is CASSSLRYRGYGYTF. CDR3 DNA sequence: TGTGCCAGCAGCTCTCTCCGGTACCGGGGCTATGGCTACACCTTC.

The rearrangement uses TRBV29-1 and TRBJ2-4; 8 bases fit TRBD1. The CDR3 length is 16 residues. Unmatched junction bases numbered 7, after V lost 0 bases and J lost 3 bases. Germline lookup yields CDR1 SQVTM and CDR2 ANQGSEA. The CDR3 reads CSVEDREQGDKNIQYF. CDR3 DNA: TGCAGCGTTGAAGATCGGGAACAGGGGGACAAAAACATTCAGTACTTC.

The chain is built from TRBV5-5 and TRBJ2-5; 14 bases agree with TRBD2. Germline V gene lookup returns CDR1 SGHKS and CDR2 YYEKEE (reference sequence). The V segment lost 0 bases and the J segment 5 bases; nucleotides outside the gene matches: 12. The CDR3 length is 19 residues. CDR3 in amino acids: CASSLAFNPGLAGVETQYF. CDR3 coding DNA: TGTGCCAGCAGCTTGGCCTTTAATCCGGGACTAGCGGGAGTGGAGACCCAGTACTTC.

This chain links TRBV6-5 with TRBJ2-1; D call uncertain. Trimming cost V 6 bases and J 9 bases, with 18 bases left between them. CDR3 length: 14 residues. Germline CDR1 and CDR2: MNHEY and SVGAGI. DNA of the CDR3: TGTGCCAGCAGACCCCTGACTGCTCCCAGTGAGCAGTTCTTC. Translated, it gives CASRPLTAPSEQFF.

This sequence joins TRBV5-5 and TRBJ2-7; D is unresolved. CDR1 is SGHKS and CDR2 is YYEKEE in the germline V gene (reference sequence). Between the trimmed V and J ends, which lost 7 bases and 4 bases, there was a span of 12 bases. The CDR3 contains 12 residues. CDR3 in DNA: TGTGCCAGCCGCCCAGGACCGTACGAGCAGTACTTC. It translates to CASRPGPYEQYF.

The chain combines TRBV29-1 with TRBJ1-2, with 8 bases lining up with TRBD1. There are 14 residues in the CDR3. CDR1 is SQVTM and CDR2 is ANQGSEA in the germline V gene. Trimming at V came to 5 bases and at J to 7 bases, leaving 12 bases not matched to a gene. The CDR3 sequence is CSVQTGQEFVGYTF. The CDR3 bases are TGCAGCGTTCAAACGGGACAGGAGTTTGTTGGCTACACCTTC. Full variable domain (rest looked up from reference TRBV29-1 and TRBJ1-2): SAVISQKPSRDICQRGTSLTIQCQVDSQVTMMFWYRQQPGQSLTLIATANQGSEATYESGFVIDKFPISRPNLTFSTLTVSNMSPEDSSIYLCSVQTGQEFVGYTFGSGTRLTVV.

V is TRBV29-1 and J is TRBJ2-5, with D perhaps matching TRBD1 or TRBD2 (5 bases each). CDR3 length: 12 residues. Germline V CDR1 and CDR2: SQVTM, ANQGSEA. V was pared by 5 bases and J by 5 bases, with 12 bases between. CDR3 nucleotide sequence: TGCAGCGTTCTCGCCGGGGCGGAGACCCAGTACTTC. This encodes CSVLAGAETQYF.

This clone was detected only once. The chain uses TRBV2 and TRBJ1-4; D perhaps matches TRBD1 (5 bases). Trimming took off 3 bases at V and 11 bases at J, with 7 bases between the two ends. CDR3 length equals 11 residues. CDR1 is SNHLY and CDR2 is FYNNEI in the germline V gene. The CDR3 sequence is CASSEGQKLFF. In DNA, the CDR3 is TGTGCCAGCAGTGAGGGGCAGAAACTGTTTTTT.

V and J are TRBV4-3 and TRBJ2-6; the D is unclear. Per germline, CDR1 LGHNA and CDR2 YSLEER. The CDR3 runs 16 residues. Trimming removed 0 bases from V and 3 bases from J, with 9 bases in between. The DNA of the CDR3 is TGCGCCAGCAGCCAAGAACTCAGGCTTGGGGCCAACGTCCTGACTTTC. Residues: CASSQELRLGANVLTF.

On this clone itself: At the DNA level, this CDR3 is encoded by other sequences in the same sample as well. The gene calls are TRBV28 and TRBJ2-3; D perhaps matches TRBD1 (5 bases). V was pared by 5 bases and J by 1 base, with 13 bases between. This CDR3 region has 15 residues. Germline V gives CDR1 MDHEN, CDR2 SYDVKM. CDR3 bases: TGTGCCAGCAGTCCGCAGGGTGTGGGCACAGATACGCAGTATTTT. It yields the protein CASSPQGVGTDTQYF.

This chain joins TRBV27 and TRBJ2-1; maybe TRBD2 (5 bases). V lost 7 bases and J 5 bases, leaving 24 bases between the germline ends. CDR3 size: 17 residues. Per germline, CDR1 MNHEY and CDR2 SMNVEV (reference sequence). The CDR3 is CASTSSFVRALNNEQFF. Here the CDR3 DNA reads TGTGCCAGCACCTCCTCTTTCGTGCGGGCCTTAAACAATGAGCAGTTCTTC.

This sequence joins TRBV27 and TRBJ1-4; 9 positions match TRBD1. The CDR3 extends over 15 amino acids. Germline V gene lookup returns CDR1 MNHEY and CDR2 SMNVEV (reference sequence). Trimming removed 6 bases from V and 5 bases from J; junction bases left unmatched: 7. CDR3: CASSDRGGPNEKLFF. The CDR3 nucleotides read TGTGCCAGCAGCGACAGGGGGGGCCCGAATGAAAAACTGTTTTTT.